The rows below give T cell receptor beta chains drawn from one sample of a study of chemoradiotherapy in HPV16-positive cancers. Sequencing was performed with immunoSEQ multiplex PCR; in TCRdb, only in-frame clones are kept and a portion is missing. Of about 860 clones listed, around 95% were seen once; the top ten hold over 2.5%. Here the sequenced sample was tumor tissue, taken from a patient who underwent chemoradiotherapy. These receptor sequences come from a human donor with HPV-associated anogenital cancer. The CDR3 runs from the conserved cysteine through the conserved F or W. A D gene is named only where the DNA matches it firmly. Clone size, where shown, is once, few, many, or a class for clones that have expanded.

d_call,clone_size,cdr3_length,j_call,v_call,cdr3_aa,cdr3_nt
-,-,13,TRBJ2-3,TRBV5-1,CASRGVGADTQYF,TGCGCCAGCAGGGGGGTGGGTGCAGATACGCAGTATTTT
-,-,13,TRBJ2-1,TRBV6-1,CASSVWPYNEQFF,TGTGCCAGCAGTGTATGGCCTTACAATGAGCAGTTCTTC
TRBD1,-,15,TRBJ2-7,TRBV7-9,CASNSGTGQAYEQYF,TGTGCCAGCAACTCCGGGACAGGGCAAGCCTACGAGCAGTACTTC
-,-,16,TRBJ1-4,TRBV15,CATSRDLAGRGEKLFF,TGTGCCACCAGCAGAGATCTGGCTGGGCGGGGTGAAAAACTGTTTTTT
TRBD1,-,17,TRBJ1-1,TRBV5-1,CASSPRGLGPENTEAFF,TGCGCCAGCAGCCCCAGGGGGTTAGGGCCCGAGAACACTGAAGCTTTCTTT
TRBD1,-,16,TRBJ2-1,TRBV6-5,CASSYFGQGKDNEQFF,TGTGCCAGCAGTTATTTTGGACAGGGCAAGGACAATGAGCAGTTCTTC
-,few,14,TRBJ2-5,TRBV10-3,CAISESGSGETQYF,TGTGCCATCAGTGAGTCGGGGTCGGGGGAGACCCAGTACTTC
-,-,16,TRBJ2-7,TRBV4-2,CASSHSGGGDPYEQYF,TGTGCCAGCAGCCACTCCGGGGGCGGGGACCCCTACGAGCAGTACTTC
TRBD1,-,15,TRBJ2-5,TRBV2,CASSLRTGPGETQYF,TGTGCCAGCAGTTTAAGGACAGGCCCAGGGGAGACCCAGTACTTC
-,-,13,TRBJ1-1,TRBV19,CASNYQGKAEAFF,TGTGCCAGTAATTACCAGGGTAAAGCTGAAGCTTTCTTT
TRBD2,-,15,TRBJ2-3,TRBV10-3,CAIRRLAESTDTQYF,TGTGCCATCAGGAGACTAGCGGAAAGCACAGATACGCAGTATTTT
-,-,13,TRBJ1-3,TRBV11-2,CASSSTMGNTIYF,TGTGCCAGCAGCTCCACGATGGGAAACACCATATATTTT
-,once,14,TRBJ1-3,TRBV15,CATSEGAGGNTIYF,TGTGCCACCAGCGAAGGGGCAGGGGGAAACACCATATATTTT
-,-,19,TRBJ1-5,TRBV7-8,CASSFIGFKVQVLDQPQHF,TGTGCCAGCAGCTTCATCGGGTTCAAGGTTCAGGTCCTGGATCAGCCCCAGCATTTT
-,-,15,TRBJ2-6,TRBV7-2,CASSPRTAGANVLTF,TGTGCCAGCAGCCCGAGAACCGCTGGGGCCAACGTCCTGACTTTC
-,-,15,TRBJ1-2,TRBV9,CASSPAGSGVHGYTF,TGTGCCAGCAGTCCCGCGGGGAGCGGGGTGCATGGCTACACCTTC
-,-,13,TRBJ2-1,TRBV15,CATSRGQFNEQFF,TGTGCCACCAGCAGAGGACAGTTCAATGAGCAGTTCTTC
TRBD2,-,15,TRBJ2-7,TRBV9,CASSSGLAGAYEQYF,TGTGCCAGCAGCTCGGGACTAGCGGGGGCCTACGAGCAGTACTTC
-,-,13,TRBJ2-7,TRBV7-2,CASSDGSSYEQYF,TGTGCCAGCAGCGACGGGAGCTCCTACGAGCAGTACTTC
-,-,15,TRBJ1-5,TRBV6-1,CASSEAGQQNQPQHF,TGTGCCAGCAGTGAAGCGGGTCAACAGAATCAGCCCCAGCATTTT
-,-,17,TRBJ2-4,TRBV4-3,CASSQDYPNLAKNIQYF,TGCGCCAGCAGCCAAGATTATCCCAATTTAGCCAAAAACATTCAGTACTTC
-,-,11,TRBJ2-1,TRBV5-1,CASSLGVEQFF,TGCGCCAGCAGCTTGGGGGTTGAGCAGTTCTTC
-,-,15,TRBJ2-3,TRBV10-2,CASSGSVPLTDTQYF,TGCGCCAGCAGTGGATCGGTCCCCCTCACAGATACGCAGTATTTT
TRBD1,-,16,TRBJ1-1,TRBV11-2,CASSPGQGAPRTEAFF,TGTGCCAGCAGCCCAGGACAGGGGGCGCCTAGGACTGAAGCTTTCTTT
-,-,13,TRBJ2-7,TRBV21-1,CASRPTGSYEQYF,TGTGCCAGCCGGCCGACAGGGTCCTACGAGCAGTACTTC